The sequence of this T cell receptor (beta chain) was determined in a study of T cell repertoires in cytomegalovirus infection. Study details: Public TCR beta signature analysis indicated the presence of both CMV infection and matching HLA type.

One entry per CDR3 protein results from TCRdb running MiXCR on the reads. The sample holds some 300,000 distinct CDR3 sequences, 15% to 20% seen once. The sample holds a few counts of this clonotype. As yet, its antigen is unknown. From germline, CDR1 is MDHEN and CDR2 SYDVKM. Trimming stripped 4 bases from V and 1 base from J, with 14 bases between. The length of the CDR3 is 15 residues. Points from the study as a whole: In two of eight donors, the top clonotype was HLA-C-restricted CMV-specific. The cumulative frequency of public TCR beta families distinguished individuals who carried CMV together with the relevant HLA.

Material: PBMCs. The TCR sequence derives from a human donor in good health (CMV status not recorded). Some clones in this sample may be carry-over from other donors' samples. The V call is TRBV28, the J call TRBJ2-7; D possibly matches TRBD1 or TRBD2 (5 bases each). CDR3 residues: CASSSPRGWSYEQYF. The DNA for the CDR3 is TGTGCCAGCAGTTCCCCCCGGGGCTGGTCCTACGAGCAGTACTTC.